This T cell receptor (beta chain) was captured by sequencing in a study of blood T cell repertoires in COVID-19. Whole-study context: From T cells, B-cell-depleted T cells, or PBMCs came the material, which was cDNA or gDNA.

The germline V and J ends were trimmed by 3 bases and 2 bases, with 12 bases remaining between them. Per germline, CDR1 SGDLS and CDR2 YYNGEE. The CDR3 is 14 amino acids. Produced via immunoSEQ multiplex PCR; TCRdb's table is partial and in-frame only. The data show 200,000 to 250,000 clones, with 85% seen just once and 2% to 3% held by the top ten. This TCR came from a woman aged 65 to 85 with COVID-19, enrolled during active disease. Sequencing was carried out using peripheral blood. J is TRBJ2-7 and V is TRBV9; maybe TRBD1 (5 bases). The CDR3, as DNA: TGTGCCAGCAGCGCCAGACAGAAACCCTACGAGCAGTACTTC. Translation: CASSARQKPYEQYF.